One TCR beta chain is described in this entry. Antigen: not known. The data are from a study of CXCR3-negative and CXCR3-positive naive CD8 T cells. Notes on the study in general: Similar TRBV-TRBJ gene usage was seen in naive CXCR3-negative and CXCR3-positive cells, but not in memory cells. CXCR3-expressing naive cells carried TRB CDR3s more hydrophobic than those of CXCR3-negative naive cells. For the naive subsets, surface CD5 was similar, and TCR strength was inferred from TRB CDR3 properties. Fresh PBMCs served for most assays, and CXCR3 expression fell partially after cryopreservation.

CDR1 SGHRS and CDR2 YFSETQ come from the germline V gene. The CDR3 spans 19 residues. Naive CD8+ T cells carried a CD45RO-CCR7+CD27+CD95- phenotype. TRB cDNA libraries were made by UMI-labeled 5' RACE. TCRdb reprocessed the 5' RACE reads; each CDR3 protein has one entry and no DNA is given. The sample's table shows tens of thousands of distinct CDR3 sequences. Sequencing was performed on naive CXCR3+ CD8+ T cells from blood. The subset is: CD45RO-CCR7+CD27+CD95- naive CD8+ T cells expressing CXCR3 (TNR3+). This TCR came from a human donor in good health. Some clones in this sample may be carry-over from other donors' samples. This sequence joins TRBV5-1 and TRBJ2-1. The CDR3 spells CANDPNKLECESSYNEQFF.